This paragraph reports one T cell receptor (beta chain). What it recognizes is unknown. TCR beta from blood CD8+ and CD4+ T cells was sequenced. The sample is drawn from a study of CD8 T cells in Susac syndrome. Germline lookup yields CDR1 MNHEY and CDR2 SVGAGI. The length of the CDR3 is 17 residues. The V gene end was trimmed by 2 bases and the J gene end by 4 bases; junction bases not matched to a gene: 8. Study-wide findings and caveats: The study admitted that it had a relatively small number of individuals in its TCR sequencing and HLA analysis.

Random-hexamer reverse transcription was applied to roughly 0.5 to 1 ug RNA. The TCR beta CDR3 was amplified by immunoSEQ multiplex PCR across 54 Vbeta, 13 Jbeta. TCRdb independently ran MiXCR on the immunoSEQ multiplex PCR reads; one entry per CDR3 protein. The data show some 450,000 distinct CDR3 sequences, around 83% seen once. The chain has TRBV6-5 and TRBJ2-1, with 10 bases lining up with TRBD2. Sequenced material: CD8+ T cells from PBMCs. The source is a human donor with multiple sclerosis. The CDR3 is CASSYLFSAGGYNEQFF. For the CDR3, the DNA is TGTGCCAGCAGTTACCTATTCTCAGCGGGAGGGTACAATGAGCAGTTCTTC.